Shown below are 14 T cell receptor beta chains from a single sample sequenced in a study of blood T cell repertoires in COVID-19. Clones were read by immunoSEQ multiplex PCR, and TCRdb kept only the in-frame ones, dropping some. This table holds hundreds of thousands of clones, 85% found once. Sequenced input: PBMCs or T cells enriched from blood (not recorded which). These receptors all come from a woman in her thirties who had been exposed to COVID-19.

The chain's CDR3 is CASSQSQTSGGADTQYF. CDR3 nucleotides: TGCGCCAGCAGCCAGTCTCAGACTAGCGGGGGGGCAGATACGCAGTATTTT. The chain employs TRBV4-1 and TRBJ2-3, with 14 bases lining up with TRBD2. The junction had 6 bases not matched to a gene; V was cut back by 3 bases and J by 4 bases. The CDR3 loop spans 17 amino acids. Germline V gene lookup returns CDR1 MGHRA and CDR2 YSYEKL.

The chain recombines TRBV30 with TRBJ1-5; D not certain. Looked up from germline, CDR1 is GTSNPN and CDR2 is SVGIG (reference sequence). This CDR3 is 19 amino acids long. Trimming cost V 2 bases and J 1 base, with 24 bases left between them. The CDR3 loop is CAWSSPRTVGDSSNQPQHF. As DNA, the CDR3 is TGTGCCTGGAGTTCACCCAGGACGGTCGGGGATTCGAGCAATCAGCCCCAGCATTTT.

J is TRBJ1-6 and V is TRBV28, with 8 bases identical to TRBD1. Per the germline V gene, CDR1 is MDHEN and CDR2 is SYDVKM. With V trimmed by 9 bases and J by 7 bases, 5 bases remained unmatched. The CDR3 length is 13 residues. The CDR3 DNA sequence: TGTGCCAGTGTAGGACAGGGCAATTCACCCCTCCACTTT. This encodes CASVGQGNSPLHF.

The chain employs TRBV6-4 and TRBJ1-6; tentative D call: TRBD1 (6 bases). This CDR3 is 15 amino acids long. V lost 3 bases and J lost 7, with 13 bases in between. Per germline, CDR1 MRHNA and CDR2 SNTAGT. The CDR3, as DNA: TGTGCCAGCAGTGAGGCCCCCCAGGGGAATTCACCCCTCCACTTT. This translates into CASSEAPQGNSPLHF.

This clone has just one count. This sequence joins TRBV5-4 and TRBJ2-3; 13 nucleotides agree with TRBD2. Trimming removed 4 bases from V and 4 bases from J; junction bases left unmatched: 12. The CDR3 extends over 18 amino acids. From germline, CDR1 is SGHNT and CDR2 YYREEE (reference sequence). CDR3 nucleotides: TGTGCCAGCAGCACCCCGACTAGCGGGGGGCGTTCGCCAGATACGCAGTATTTT. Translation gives CASSTPTSGGRSPDTQYF. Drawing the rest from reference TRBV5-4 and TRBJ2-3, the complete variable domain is ETGVTQSPTHLIKTRGQQVTLRCSSQSGHNTVSWYQQALGQGPQFIFQYYREEENGRGNFPPRFSGLQFPNYSSELNVNALELDDSALYLCASSTPTSGGRSPDTQYFGPGTRLTVL.

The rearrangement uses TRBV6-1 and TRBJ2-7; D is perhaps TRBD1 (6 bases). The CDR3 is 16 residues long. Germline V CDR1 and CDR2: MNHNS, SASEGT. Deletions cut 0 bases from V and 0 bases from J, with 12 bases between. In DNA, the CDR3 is TGTGCCAGCAGTGAAGCGGAAACAGGGTCCTCCTACGAGCAGTACTTC. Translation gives CASSEAETGSSYEQYF.

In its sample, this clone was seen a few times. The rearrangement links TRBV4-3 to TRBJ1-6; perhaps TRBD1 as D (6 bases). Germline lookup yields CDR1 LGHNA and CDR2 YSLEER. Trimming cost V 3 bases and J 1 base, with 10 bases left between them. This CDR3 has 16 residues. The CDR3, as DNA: TGCGCCAGCAGCCACGCACAGGGTTCCTATAATTCACCCCTCCACTTT. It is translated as CASSHAQGSYNSPLHF.

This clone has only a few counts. The CDR3: CASSEKREGYSYNEQFF. As DNA, the CDR3 is TGTGCCAGCAGTGAAAAAAGGGAGGGGTACTCCTACAATGAGCAGTTCTTC. The rearrangement joins TRBV25-1 to TRBJ2-1, with TRBD2 identical over 7 bases. Trimming cost V 2 bases and J 0 bases; bases outside gene matches: 7. The CDR3 totals 17 residues. Germline CDR1 reads MGHDK; CDR2 reads SYGVNS.

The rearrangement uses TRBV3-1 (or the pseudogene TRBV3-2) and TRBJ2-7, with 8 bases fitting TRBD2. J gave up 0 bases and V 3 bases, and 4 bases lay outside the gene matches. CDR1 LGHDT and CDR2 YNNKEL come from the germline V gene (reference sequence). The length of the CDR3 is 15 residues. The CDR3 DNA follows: TGTGCCAGCAGCCACCCGGGAGGGGACTCCTACGAGCAGTACTTC. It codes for CASSHPGGDSYEQYF.

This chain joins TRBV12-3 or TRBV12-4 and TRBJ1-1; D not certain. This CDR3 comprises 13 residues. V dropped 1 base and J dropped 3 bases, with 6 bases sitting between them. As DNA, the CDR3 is TGTGCCAGCAGTTTAGACCGGGACACTGAAGCTTTCTTT. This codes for CASSLDRDTEAFF.

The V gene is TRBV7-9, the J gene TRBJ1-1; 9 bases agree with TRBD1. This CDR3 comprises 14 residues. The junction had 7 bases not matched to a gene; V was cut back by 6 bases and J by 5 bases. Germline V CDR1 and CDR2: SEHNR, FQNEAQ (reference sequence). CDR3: CASRSTGGRTEAFF. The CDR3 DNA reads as TGTGCCAGCAGGTCTACAGGGGGCCGAACTGAAGCTTTCTTT.

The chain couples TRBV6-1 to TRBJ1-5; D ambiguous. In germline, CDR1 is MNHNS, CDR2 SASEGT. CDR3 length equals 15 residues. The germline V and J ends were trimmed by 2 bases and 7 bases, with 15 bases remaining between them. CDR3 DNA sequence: TGTGCCAGCAGTGAAAGCAATTTCTTCTTCCAGCCCCAGCATTTT. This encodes CASSESNFFFQPQHF.

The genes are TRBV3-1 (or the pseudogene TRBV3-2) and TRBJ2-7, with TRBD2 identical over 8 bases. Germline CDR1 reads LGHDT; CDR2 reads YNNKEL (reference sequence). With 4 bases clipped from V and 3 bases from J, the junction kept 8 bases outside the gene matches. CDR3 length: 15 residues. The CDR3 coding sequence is TGTGCCAGCAGCCTACGGGGTAGCGGGGTCTACGAGCAGTACTTC. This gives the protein CASSLRGSGVYEQYF.

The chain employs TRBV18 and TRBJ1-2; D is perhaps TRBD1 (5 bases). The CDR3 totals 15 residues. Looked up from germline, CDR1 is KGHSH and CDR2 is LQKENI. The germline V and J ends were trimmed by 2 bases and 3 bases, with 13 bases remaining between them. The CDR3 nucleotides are TGTGCCAGCTCACCAGGCCAGGGAATCGACTATGGCTACACCTTC. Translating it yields CASSPGQGIDYGYTF.